The 11 T cell receptor beta chains in this list originate from one sample, sequenced in a study of blood T cell repertoires in COVID-19. Here immunoSEQ multiplex PCR was the method, and the copy in TCRdb shows in-frame clones only, minus some. The data contain some 250,000 clones, roughly 85% of them singletons. The sample was peripheral blood. These receptors came from a woman younger than 30 with acute or convalescent COVID-19.

V gene TRBV9 combines with J gene TRBJ1-6; 7 nucleotides agree with TRBD1. The germline V gene encodes CDR1 SGDLS and CDR2 YYNGEE. The length of the CDR3 is 15 residues. The V and J ends lost 3 bases and 7 bases, in that order; junction bases with no gene match: 7. This CDR3 reads CASSASDRYNSPLHF. The CDR3 DNA follows: TGTGCCAGCAGCGCATCGGACAGGTACAATTCACCCCTCCACTTT.

V gene TRBV5-1 combines with J gene TRBJ1-6; D is ambiguous. The CDR3 loop spans 15 amino acids. V was trimmed by 2 bases and J by 10 bases, leaving 16 bases between them. Germline V gives CDR1 SGHRS, CDR2 YFSETQ. The CDR3 region is CASSFRPGTASPLHF. CDR3 coding DNA: TGCGCCAGCAGCTTCCGACCGGGAACGGCCTCACCCCTCCACTTT. The variable domain in full, with the rest retrieved from reference TRBV5-1 and TRBJ1-6, is KAGVTQTPRYLIKTRGQQVTLSCSPISGHRSVSWYQQTPGQGLQFLFEYFSETQRNKGNFPGRFSGRQFSNSRSEMNVSTLELGDSALYLCASSFRPGTASPLHFGNGTRLTVT.

The chain has TRBV7-9 and TRBJ1-3; 8 positions match TRBD1. With 3 bases clipped from V and 7 bases from J, the junction kept 2 bases outside the gene matches. Germline V gene data show CDR1 as SEHNR and CDR2 as FQNEAQ (reference sequence). CDR3 length: 13 residues. In DNA form, the CDR3 reads TGTGCCAGCAGCTTTCAGGGGGCGAACACCATATATTTT. Translation gives CASSFQGANTIYF.

V usage is TRBV28 and J usage is TRBJ1-1; TRBD1 matches 7 bases. The junction had 9 bases not matched to a gene; V was cut back by 1 base and J by 1 base. The CDR3 has 17 amino acids. CDR1 is MDHEN and CDR2 is SYDVKM in the germline V gene. The CDR3 loop is CASSLSSPTGRNTEAFF. The CDR3 region has the DNA TGTGCCAGCAGTTTATCTTCCCCGACAGGGCGGAACACTGAAGCTTTCTTT. The full variable domain, its missing parts supplied by reference TRBV28 and TRBJ1-1, is DVKVTQSSRYLVKRTGEKVFLECVQDMDHENMFWYRQDPGLGLRLIYFSYDVKMKEKGDIPEGYSVSREKKERFSLILESASTNQTSMYLCASSLSSPTGRNTEAFFGQGTRLTVV.

The chain is built from TRBV4-3 and TRBJ2-1, with TRBD2 matching over 8 bases. The CDR3 is made up of 17 amino acids. The junction had 10 bases not matched to a gene; V was cut back by 0 bases and J by 6 bases. Per the germline V gene, CDR1 is LGHNA and CDR2 is YSLEER. CDR3 in amino acids: CASSQDRHRLAGNEQFF. For the CDR3, the DNA is TGCGCCAGCAGCCAAGATAGGCATCGGCTAGCGGGCAATGAGCAGTTCTTC.

The chain employs TRBV27 and TRBJ2-5; possible D gene TRBD1, 5 bases. This CDR3 is built from 16 residues. The V end lost 0 bases, the J end lost 9 bases, and 20 bases lay between the germline ends. Germline V CDR1 and CDR2: MNHEY, SMNVEV (reference sequence). The CDR3 reads CASSLSIYRWGQAQYF. Here the CDR3 DNA reads TGTGCCAGCAGTTTATCGATTTACCGGTGGGGCCAGGCCCAGTACTTC.

This clone came up once. This chain links TRBV19 with TRBJ2-5; TRBD1 matches 9 bases. V lost 4 bases, J lost 2 bases, and 8 bases stayed unmatched. Germline CDR1 is LNHDA and CDR2 is SQIVND (reference sequence). There are 16 residues in the CDR3. CDR3 bases: TGTGCCAGTAGTAACCCGGACAGGGGCCGGCAAGAGACCCAGTACTTC. The encoded protein is CASSNPDRGRQETQYF. Variable domain in full (rest from reference TRBV19 and TRBJ2-5): DGGITQSPKYLFRKEGQNVTLSCEQNLNHDAMYWYRQDPGQGLRLIYYSQIVNDFQKGDIAEGYSVSREKKESFPLTVTSAQKNPTAFYLCASSNPDRGRQETQYFGPGTRLLVL.

The gene calls are TRBV19 and TRBJ1-2; 10 bases agree with TRBD1. This CDR3 has 17 amino acids. Trimming took 0 bases from V and 4 from J; bases not matched to a gene: 8. CDR1 is LNHDA, CDR2 SQIVND, per germline (reference sequence). The CDR3 region has the DNA TGTGCCAGTAGTATAGAGGGGACAGGGGTTTTCGGCTATGGCTACACCTTC. Encoded protein: CASSIEGTGVFGYGYTF.

The chain has TRBV3-1 (or the pseudogene TRBV3-2) and TRBJ2-7; D is undetermined. CDR1 is LGHDT, CDR2 YNNKEL, per germline (reference sequence). CDR3 size: 14 residues. V lost 0 bases to trimming and J lost 3 bases, with 9 bases between them. CDR3 nucleotides: TGTGCCAGCAGCCAAGACGATTCGGGCTACGAGCAGTACTTC. It yields the protein CASSQDDSGYEQYF.

This chain links TRBV5-1 with TRBJ1-1, with 8 bases matching TRBD1. The V gene's germline CDR1 is SGHRS and CDR2 YFSETQ. V lost 0 bases and J lost 1; bases outside the gene matches: 5. This CDR3 region has 16 residues. Here the CDR3 reads CASSLAPDRENTEAFF. The CDR3 nucleotides are TGCGCCAGCAGCTTGGCCCCGGACAGGGAGAACACTGAAGCTTTCTTT.

The J gene is TRBJ1-4, the V gene TRBV27; a weak D match, TRBD1 (5 bases). Germline assignment: CDR1 MNHEY and CDR2 SMNVEV (reference sequence). This CDR3 region has 15 residues. Trimming shortened V by 5 bases and J by 6 bases, and 16 bases separated the two germline ends. CDR3 protein: CASSLSWGVYEKLFF. The CDR3 nucleotides are TGTGCCAGCAGTCTCTCATGGGGGGTTTATGAAAAACTGTTTTTT.